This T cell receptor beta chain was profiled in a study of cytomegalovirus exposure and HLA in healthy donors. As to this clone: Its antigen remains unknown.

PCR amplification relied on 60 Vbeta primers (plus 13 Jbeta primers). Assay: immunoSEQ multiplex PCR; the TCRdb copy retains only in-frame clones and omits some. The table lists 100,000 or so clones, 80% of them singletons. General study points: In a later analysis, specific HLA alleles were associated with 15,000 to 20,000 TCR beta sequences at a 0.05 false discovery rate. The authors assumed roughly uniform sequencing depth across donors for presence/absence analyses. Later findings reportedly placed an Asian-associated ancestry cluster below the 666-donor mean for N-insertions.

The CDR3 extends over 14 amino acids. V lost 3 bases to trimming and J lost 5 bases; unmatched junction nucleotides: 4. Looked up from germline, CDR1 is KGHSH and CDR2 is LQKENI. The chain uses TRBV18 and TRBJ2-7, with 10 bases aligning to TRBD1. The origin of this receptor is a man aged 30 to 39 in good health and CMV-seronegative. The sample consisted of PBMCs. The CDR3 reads CASSPGQGLHEQYF. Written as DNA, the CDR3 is TGTGCCAGCTCACCGGGACAGGGGCTCCACGAGCAGTACTTC. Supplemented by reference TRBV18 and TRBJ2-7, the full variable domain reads NAGVMQNPRHLVRRRGQEARLRCSPMKGHSHVYWYRQLPEEGLKFMVYLQKENIIDESGMPKERFSAEFPKEGPSILRIQQVVRGDSAAYFCASSPGQGLHEQYFGPGTRLTVT.